The sequence of this T cell receptor (beta chain) was determined in a study of response to subunit inactivated influenza vaccine. From the RT-PCR reads, TCRdb called clonotypes with MiXCR, one entry per CDR3 protein. The sample holds over 800,000 distinct CDR3 sequences, approximately 21% seen once. Points from the study as a whole: Each seasonal influenza vaccination recruits few new T cells, the authors suggested.

V shed 2 bases and J shed 4 bases, with 12 bases lying between them. CDR3 length: 13 residues. The V gene's germline CDR1 is DFQATT and CDR2 SNEGSKA (reference sequence). About this clonotype: Its antigen is not identified.

The V call is TRBV20-1, the J call TRBJ2-7; D might be TRBD1 (6 bases). The clonotype originates from a middle-aged man who received an inactivated influenza vaccine. The sequencing here drew on PBMCs from blood, taken about 5 days after vaccination. The CDR3 here is CSARTRTEYEQYF. CDR3 bases: TGCAGTGCTAGAACAAGGACAGAGTACGAGCAGTACTTC.